Listed below are T cell receptor beta chains from one sample, sequenced in a study of blood T cell repertoires in COVID-19. Libraries were prepared by immunoSEQ multiplex PCR; TCRdb keeps only in-frame clonotypes and omits some of them. The repertoire consists of 45,000 to 50,000 clones, with approximately 83% occurring once and the leading ten covering around 53%. The sequenced material came from peripheral blood. These TCRs come from a man in his 70s with acute or convalescent COVID-19. CDR3s include the opening cysteine and the closing phenylalanine or tryptophan. The order of the fields is D gene, J gene, clone size, V gene, CDR3 protein, CDR3 DNA. A D gene is named only where the DNA matches it firmly. Rows give clone size only sometimes, using once, few, many, or a class for an expanded clone.

D: NA
J: TRBJ2-1
size: NA
V: TRBV25-1
CDR3: CASSVAVNEQFF
DNA: TGTGCCAGCAGTGTCGCGGTCAATGAGCAGTTCTTC

D: TRBD1
J: TRBJ2-1
size: NA
V: TRBV2
CDR3: CASGRQGVYNEQFF
DNA: TGTGCCAGCGGGAGACAGGGGGTCTACAATGAGCAGTTCTTC

D: NA
J: TRBJ1-6
size: few
V: TRBV10-3
CDR3: CAISLPGGDSPLHF
DNA: TGTGCCATCAGCCTTCCGGGAGGGGATTCACCCCTCCACTTT

D: NA
J: TRBJ1-2
size: NA
V: TRBV7-2
CDR3: CASSVSAGLSYGYTF
DNA: TGTGCCAGCAGCGTTTCGGCAGGGTTGAGCTATGGCTACACCTTC

D: NA
J: TRBJ2-7
size: NA
V: TRBV7-9
CDR3: CASSLARRSYEQYF
DNA: TGTGCCAGCAGCTTAGCGCGGCGATCCTACGAGCAGTACTTC

D: NA
J: TRBJ2-2
size: once
V: TRBV20-1
CDR3: CSASTGYGVGGELFF
DNA: TGCAGTGCTAGTACGGGGTACGGGGTAGGCGGGGAGCTGTTTTTT

D: TRBD1
J: TRBJ2-5
size: few
V: TRBV18
CDR3: CASSPPIRDRGWETQYF
DNA: TGTGCCAGCTCACCACCTATTAGGGACAGGGGATGGGAGACCCAGTACTTC

D: TRBD2
J: TRBJ2-1
size: NA
V: TRBV7-2
CDR3: CASSSGTSGSRGQFF
DNA: TGTGCCAGCAGCTCCGGGACTAGCGGGTCCCGGGGGCAGTTCTTC

D: TRBD1
J: TRBJ1-6
size: NA
V: TRBV5-6
CDR3: CASSGGTGNNSPLHF
DNA: TGTGCCAGCAGCGGCGGGACAGGGAATAATTCACCCCTCCACTTT

D: TRBD2
J: TRBJ2-3
size: NA
V: TRBV28
CDR3: CASSPRLLAGTDTQYF
DNA: TGTGCCAGCAGCCCTCGTCTGTTAGCGGGAACAGATACGCAGTATTTT

D: NA
J: TRBJ1-2
size: NA
V: TRBV6-4
CDR3: CASSDSSGVGGYTF
DNA: TGTGCCAGCAGTGACTCTTCAGGGGTCGGCGGCTACACCTTC

D: NA
J: TRBJ2-1
size: NA
V: TRBV5-6
CDR3: CASSLWQGGYNEQFF
DNA: TGTGCCAGCAGCTTGTGGCAGGGGGGATACAATGAGCAGTTCTTC

D: NA
J: TRBJ1-3
size: NA
V: TRBV28
CDR3: CATRVSSSGNTIYF
DNA: TGTGCCACCAGGGTTTCTAGCTCTGGAAACACCATATATTTT

D: TRBD1
J: TRBJ2-7
size: NA
V: TRBV4-3
CDR3: CASSQATGGDFSYEQYF
DNA: TGCGCCAGCAGCCAAGCGACAGGGGGGGATTTCTCCTACGAGCAGTACTTC

D: NA
J: TRBJ1-1
size: NA
V: TRBV27
CDR3: CASSLSRGMNTEAFF
DNA: TGTGCCAGCAGTTTATCGCGAGGGATGAACACTGAAGCTTTCTTT

D: TRBD1
J: TRBJ2-7
size: NA
V: TRBV7-2
CDR3: CASSLTGQVLYEQYF
DNA: TGTGCCAGCAGCTTAACTGGACAGGTTCTTTACGAGCAGTACTTC

D: TRBD1
J: TRBJ1-3
size: NA
V: TRBV19
CDR3: CASSSRGQGGSGNTIYF
DNA: TGTGCCAGTAGCTCAAGGGGACAGGGCGGTTCTGGAAACACCATATATTTT

D: NA
J: TRBJ2-1
size: NA
V: TRBV5-4
CDR3: CASSLRGGIEQFF
DNA: TGTGCCAGCAGCTTGAGGGGGGGGATTGAGCAGTTCTTC

D: NA
J: TRBJ1-1
size: NA
V: TRBV6-2/TRBV6-3
CDR3: CASSTSGSVSGTEAFF
DNA: TGTGCCAGCAGTACGTCAGGGTCGGTAAGTGGCACTGAAGCTTTCTTT

D: NA
J: TRBJ1-2
size: once
V: TRBV3-1/TRBV3-2
CDR3: CASSQGGALGYTF
DNA: TGTGCCAGCAGCCAAGGCGGAGCTTTAGGCTACACCTTC

D: NA
J: TRBJ1-6
size: NA
V: TRBV5-3
CDR3: CARIQGLSYNSPLHF
DNA: TGTGCCAGAATACAGGGTCTGTCCTATAATTCACCCCTCCACTTT

D: NA
J: TRBJ2-6
size: NA
V: TRBV4-2
CDR3: CASSQVPESSGANVLTF
DNA: TGTGCCAGCAGCCAAGTCCCAGAAAGCTCTGGGGCCAACGTCCTGACTTTC

D: NA
J: TRBJ2-2
size: NA
V: TRBV7-9
CDR3: CASNRGVNTGELFF
DNA: TGTGCCAGCAACCGCGGGGTTAACACCGGGGAGCTGTTTTTT

D: TRBD1
J: TRBJ1-3
size: NA
V: TRBV27
CDR3: CASSPHHRTGHSGNTIYF
DNA: TGTGCCAGCAGTCCTCACCACCGGACAGGGCACTCTGGAAACACCATATATTTT

D: NA
J: TRBJ2-1
size: NA
V: TRBV7-2
CDR3: CASSLVALGPQFF
DNA: TGTGCCAGCAGCTTAGTAGCGTTAGGCCCGCAGTTCTTC

D: TRBD1
J: TRBJ1-5
size: NA
V: TRBV19
CDR3: CASSIVYGTGGNQPQHF
DNA: TGTGCCAGTAGTATAGTTTACGGGACAGGGGGCAATCAGCCCCAGCATTTT

D: NA
J: TRBJ2-7
size: NA
V: TRBV6-1
CDR3: CASSEASYEQYF
DNA: TGTGCCAGCAGTGAGGCCTCCTACGAGCAGTACTTC

D: TRBD1
J: TRBJ2-2
size: once
V: TRBV5-1
CDR3: CASSGLRTDRAYTGELFF
DNA: TGCGCCAGCAGCGGCCTCCGGACGGACAGGGCTTACACCGGGGAGCTGTTTTTT

D: TRBD1
J: TRBJ1-2
size: NA
V: TRBV6-6
CDR3: CASRDTGTGPYGYTF
DNA: TGTGCCAGCAGGGACACCGGGACAGGGCCTTATGGCTACACCTTC

D: NA
J: TRBJ2-3
size: once
V: TRBV6-5
CDR3: CASRPSHQLDTQYF
DNA: TGTGCCAGCAGGCCTAGTCATCAGCTAGATACGCAGTATTTT

D: NA
J: TRBJ1-1
size: few
V: TRBV6-5
CDR3: CASSHGGGRGTEAFF
DNA: TGTGCCAGCAGCCATGGCGGGGGGCGAGGCACTGAAGCTTTCTTT

D: TRBD1
J: TRBJ2-7
size: NA
V: TRBV2
CDR3: CASSAAGTGRYEQYF
DNA: TGTGCCAGCAGTGCCGCCGGGACAGGGAGATACGAGCAGTACTTC

D: NA
J: TRBJ1-6
size: NA
V: TRBV7-3
CDR3: CASSQGYNSPLHF
DNA: TGTGCCAGCAGCCAGGGATATAATTCACCCCTCCACTTT

D: NA
J: TRBJ2-5
size: NA
V: TRBV6-1
CDR3: CASSEQGGETQYF
DNA: TGTGCCAGCAGTGAACAGGGTGGAGAGACCCAGTACTTC

D: NA
J: TRBJ2-1
size: NA
V: TRBV7-3
CDR3: CASSRLLGGYNEQFF
DNA: TGTGCCAGCAGCCGACTGCTGGGGGGTTACAATGAGCAGTTCTTC

D: NA
J: TRBJ1-2
size: NA
V: TRBV7-9
CDR3: CASSLRANYGYTF
DNA: TGTGCCAGCAGCCTCAGGGCCAACTATGGCTACACCTTC

D: NA
J: TRBJ1-5
size: NA
V: TRBV6-2/TRBV6-3
CDR3: CASSYQVSRDYQPQHF
DNA: TGTGCCAGCAGTTATCAAGTTTCCCGGGATTATCAGCCCCAGCATTTT

D: NA
J: TRBJ1-1
size: once
V: TRBV29-1
CDR3: CSVEWGRNTEAFF
DNA: TGCAGCGTTGAGTGGGGCCGCAACACTGAAGCTTTCTTT

D: TRBD2
J: TRBJ2-2
size: once
V: TRBV12-5
CDR3: CASGLVTGTMNTGELFF
DNA: TGTGCTAGTGGTTTGGTAACCGGGACTATGAACACCGGGGAGCTGTTTTTT

D: NA
J: TRBJ1-5
size: NA
V: TRBV6-5
CDR3: CASSYSGNSNQPQHF
DNA: TGTGCCAGCAGTTACTCCGGTAATAGCAATCAGCCCCAGCATTTT

D: NA
J: TRBJ2-3
size: NA
V: TRBV4-2
CDR3: CASSQEEGPDTQYF
DNA: TGTGCCAGCAGCCAAGAAGAGGGCCCAGATACGCAGTATTTT

D: NA
J: TRBJ1-5
size: NA
V: TRBV19
CDR3: CASSSRDIFQPQHF
DNA: TGTGCCAGTAGCTCAAGGGACATATTTCAGCCCCAGCATTTT

D: NA
J: TRBJ1-4
size: NA
V: TRBV24-1
CDR3: CATSDPGDEEEKLFF
DNA: TGTGCCACCAGTGACCCAGGGGATGAGGAGGAAAAACTGTTTTTT

D: NA
J: TRBJ1-4
size: NA
V: TRBV2
CDR3: CASVGEDEKLFF
DNA: TGTGCCAGCGTAGGAGAAGATGAAAAACTGTTTTTT

D: TRBD2
J: TRBJ2-2
size: few
V: TRBV5-4
CDR3: CASSRGGGSVSGELFF
DNA: TGTGCCAGCAGCCGCGGCGGCGGGAGTGTCTCCGGGGAGCTGTTTTTT

D: NA
J: TRBJ2-1
size: NA
V: TRBV3-1/TRBV3-2
CDR3: CASRFIARGPLPINNEQFF
DNA: TGTGCCAGCAGGTTTATCGCCAGGGGACCCCTTCCGATAAACAATGAGCAGTTCTTC

D: NA
J: TRBJ2-2
size: NA
V: TRBV5-1
CDR3: CASSLAGGERTNTGELFF
DNA: TGCGCCAGCAGCTTGGCCGGAGGGGAACGAACAAACACCGGGGAGCTGTTTTTT